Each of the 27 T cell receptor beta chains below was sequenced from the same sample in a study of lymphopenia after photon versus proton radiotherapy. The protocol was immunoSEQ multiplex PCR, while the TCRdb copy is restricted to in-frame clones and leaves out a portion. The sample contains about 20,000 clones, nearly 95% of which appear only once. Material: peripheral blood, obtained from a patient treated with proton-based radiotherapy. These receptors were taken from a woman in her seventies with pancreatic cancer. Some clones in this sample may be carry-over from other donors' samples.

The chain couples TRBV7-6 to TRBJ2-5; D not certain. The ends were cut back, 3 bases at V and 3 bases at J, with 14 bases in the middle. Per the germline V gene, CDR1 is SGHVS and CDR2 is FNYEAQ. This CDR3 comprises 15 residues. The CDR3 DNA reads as TGTGCCAGCAGCTTTCGACGGACCGCTGAAGAGACCCAGTACTTC. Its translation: CASSFRRTAEETQYF.

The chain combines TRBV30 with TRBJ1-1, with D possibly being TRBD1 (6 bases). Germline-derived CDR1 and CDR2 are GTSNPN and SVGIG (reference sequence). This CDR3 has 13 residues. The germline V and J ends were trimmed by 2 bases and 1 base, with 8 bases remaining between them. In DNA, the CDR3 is TGTGCCTGGAGTCTACAGGGGAACACTGAAGCTTTCTTT. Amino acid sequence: CAWSLQGNTEAFF.

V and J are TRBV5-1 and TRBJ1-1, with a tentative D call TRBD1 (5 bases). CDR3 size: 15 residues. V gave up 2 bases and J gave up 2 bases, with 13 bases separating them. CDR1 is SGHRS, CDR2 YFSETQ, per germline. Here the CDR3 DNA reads TGCGCCAGCAGCTTTTCCGGGGCATATAACACTGAAGCTTTCTTT. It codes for CASSFSGAYNTEAFF. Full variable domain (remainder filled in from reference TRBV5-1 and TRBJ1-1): KAGVTQTPRYLIKTRGQQVTLSCSPISGHRSVSWYQQTPGQGLQFLFEYFSETQRNKGNFPGRFSGRQFSNSRSEMNVSTLELGDSALYLCASSFSGAYNTEAFFGQGTRLTVV.

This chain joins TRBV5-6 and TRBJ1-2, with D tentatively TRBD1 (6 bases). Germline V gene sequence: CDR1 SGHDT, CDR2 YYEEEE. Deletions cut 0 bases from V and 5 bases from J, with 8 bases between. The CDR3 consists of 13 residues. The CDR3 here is CASSLVQGYGYTF. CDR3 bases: TGTGCCAGCAGCTTGGTGCAGGGGTATGGCTACACCTTC. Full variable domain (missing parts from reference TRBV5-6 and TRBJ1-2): DAGVTQSPTHLIKTRGQQVTLRCSPKSGHDTVSWYQQALGQGPQFIFQYYEEEERQRGNFPDRFSGHQFPNYSSELNVNALLLGDSALYLCASSLVQGYGYTFGSGTRLTVV.

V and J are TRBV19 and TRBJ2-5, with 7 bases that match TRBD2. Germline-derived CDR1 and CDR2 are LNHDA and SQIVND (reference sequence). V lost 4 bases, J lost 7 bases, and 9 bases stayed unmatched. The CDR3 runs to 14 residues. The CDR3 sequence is CASSKGEGRGTQYF. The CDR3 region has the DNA TGTGCCAGTAGTAAAGGGGAGGGCCGGGGGACCCAGTACTTC.

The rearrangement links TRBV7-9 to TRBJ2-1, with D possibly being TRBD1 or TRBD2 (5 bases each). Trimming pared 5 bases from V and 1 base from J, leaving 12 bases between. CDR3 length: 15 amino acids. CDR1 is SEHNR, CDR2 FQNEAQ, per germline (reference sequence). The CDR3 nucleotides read TGTGCCAGCAGCCTCCGGGACGGGTCCTACAATGAGCAGTTCTTC. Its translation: CASSLRDGSYNEQFF.

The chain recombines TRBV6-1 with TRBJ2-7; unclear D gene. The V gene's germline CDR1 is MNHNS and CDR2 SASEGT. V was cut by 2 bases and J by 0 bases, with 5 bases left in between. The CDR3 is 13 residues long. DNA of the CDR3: TGTGCCAGCAGTGAACTGTACTCCTACGAGCAGTACTTC. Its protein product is CASSELYSYEQYF.

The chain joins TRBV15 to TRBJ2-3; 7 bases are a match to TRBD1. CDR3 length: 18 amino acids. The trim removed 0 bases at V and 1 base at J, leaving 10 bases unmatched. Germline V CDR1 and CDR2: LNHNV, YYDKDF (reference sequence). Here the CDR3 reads CATSRDRPGGGGTDTQYF. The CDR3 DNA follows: TGTGCCACCAGCAGAGACCGCCCAGGGGGTGGGGGCACAGATACGCAGTATTTT. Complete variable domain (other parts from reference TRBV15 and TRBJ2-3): DAMVIQNPRYQVTQFGKPVTLSCSQTLNHNVMYWYQQKSSQAPKLLFHYYDKDFNNEADTPDNFQSRRPNTSFCFLDIRSPGLGDTAMYLCATSRDRPGGGGTDTQYFGPGTRLTVL.

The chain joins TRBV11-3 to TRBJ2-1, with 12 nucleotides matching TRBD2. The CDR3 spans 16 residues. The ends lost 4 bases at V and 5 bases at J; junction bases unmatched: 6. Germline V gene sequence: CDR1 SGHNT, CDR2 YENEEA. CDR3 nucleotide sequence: TGTGCCAGCAGCTCAGCTAGCGGGAGGGTCAACAATGAGCAGTTCTTC. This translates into CASSSASGRVNNEQFF.

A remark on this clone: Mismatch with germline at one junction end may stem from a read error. CDR3 nucleotide sequence: TGTGCCAGTAGTCCGGTCAACAGGGAAGATAGCGAGATCTTC. Its protein is CASSPVNREDSEIF. The gene calls are TRBV19 and TRBJ2-1; tentatively, D is TRBD1 (6 bases). The CDR3 runs 14 residues. CDR1 is LNHDA and CDR2 is SQIVND in the germline V gene (reference sequence).

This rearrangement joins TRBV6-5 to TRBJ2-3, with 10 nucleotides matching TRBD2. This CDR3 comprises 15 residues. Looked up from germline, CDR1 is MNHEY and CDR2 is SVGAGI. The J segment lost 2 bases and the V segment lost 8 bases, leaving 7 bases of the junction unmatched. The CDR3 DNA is TGTGCCAGCGGCAGACTAGCGGGCCTCACAGATACGCAGTATTTT. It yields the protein CASGRLAGLTDTQYF.

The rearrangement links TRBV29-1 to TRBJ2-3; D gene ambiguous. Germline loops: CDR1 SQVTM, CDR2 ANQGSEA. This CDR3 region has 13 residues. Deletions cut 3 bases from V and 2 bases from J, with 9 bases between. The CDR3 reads CSVDATSTDTQYF. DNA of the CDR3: TGCAGCGTTGATGCTACGTCCACAGATACGCAGTATTTT.

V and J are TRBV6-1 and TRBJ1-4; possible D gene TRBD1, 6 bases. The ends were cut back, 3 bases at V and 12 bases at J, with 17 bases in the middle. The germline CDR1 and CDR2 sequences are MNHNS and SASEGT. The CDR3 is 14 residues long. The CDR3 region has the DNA TGTGCCAGCAGTGACTCCGGGTGGACAGCTGAACTGTTTTTT. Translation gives CASSDSGWTAELFF.

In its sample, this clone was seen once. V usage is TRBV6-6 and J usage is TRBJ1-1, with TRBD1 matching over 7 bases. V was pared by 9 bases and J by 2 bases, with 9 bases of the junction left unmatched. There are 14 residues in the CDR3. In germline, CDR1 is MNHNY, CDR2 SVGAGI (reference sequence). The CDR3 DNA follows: TGTGCCAGTCAAACACAGGGGTTAAACACTGAAGCTTTCTTT. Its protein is CASQTQGLNTEAFF.

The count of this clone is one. The CDR3 reads CASSLQVKDTQYF. The DNA of the CDR3 is TGCGCCAGCAGCTTACAGGTGAAAGATACGCAGTATTTT. The J gene is TRBJ2-3, the V gene TRBV5-1, with D possibly being TRBD1 (5 bases). Trimming left V 2 bases short and J 5 bases short, with 9 bases between. CDR1 and CDR2 from the germline V gene are SGHRS and YFSETQ. This CDR3 has 13 residues.

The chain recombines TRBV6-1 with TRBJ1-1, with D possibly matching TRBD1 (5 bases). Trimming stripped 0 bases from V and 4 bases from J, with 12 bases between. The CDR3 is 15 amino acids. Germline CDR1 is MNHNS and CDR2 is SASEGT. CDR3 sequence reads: CASSEAPSGATEAFF. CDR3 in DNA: TGTGCCAGCAGTGAAGCCCCGAGTGGGGCCACTGAAGCTTTCTTT.

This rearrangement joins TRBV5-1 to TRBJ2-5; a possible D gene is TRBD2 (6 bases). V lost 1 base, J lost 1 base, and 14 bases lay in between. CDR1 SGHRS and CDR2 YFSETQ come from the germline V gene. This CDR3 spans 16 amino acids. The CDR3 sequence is CASSLNSGGVQETQYF. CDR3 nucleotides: TGCGCCAGCAGCTTGAATTCTGGCGGGGTCCAAGAGACCCAGTACTTC.

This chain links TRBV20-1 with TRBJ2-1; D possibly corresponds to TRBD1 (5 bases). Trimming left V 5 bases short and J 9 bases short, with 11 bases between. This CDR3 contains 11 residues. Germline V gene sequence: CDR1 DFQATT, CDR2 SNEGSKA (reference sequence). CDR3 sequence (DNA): TGCAGTGCTGCCCGACAGTTTGAGCAGTTCTTC. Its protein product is CSAARQFEQFF.

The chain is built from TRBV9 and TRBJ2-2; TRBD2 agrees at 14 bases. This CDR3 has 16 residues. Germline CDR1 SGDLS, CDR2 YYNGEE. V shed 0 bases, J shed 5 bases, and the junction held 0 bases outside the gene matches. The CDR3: CASSVGLAGGTGELFF. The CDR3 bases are TGTGCCAGCAGCGTAGGACTAGCGGGAGGGACCGGGGAGCTGTTTTTT.

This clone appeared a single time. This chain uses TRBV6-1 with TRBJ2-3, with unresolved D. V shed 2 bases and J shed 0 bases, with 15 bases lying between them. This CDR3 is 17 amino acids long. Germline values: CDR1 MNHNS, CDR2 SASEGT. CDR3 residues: CASSENIFETSTDTQYF. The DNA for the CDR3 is TGTGCCAGCAGTGAAAATATTTTTGAAACGAGCACAGATACGCAGTATTTT.

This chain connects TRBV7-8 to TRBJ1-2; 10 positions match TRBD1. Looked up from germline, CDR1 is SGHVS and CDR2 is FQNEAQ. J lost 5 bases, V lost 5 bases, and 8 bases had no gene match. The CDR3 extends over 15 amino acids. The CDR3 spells CASSPGTGVVYGYTF. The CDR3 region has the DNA TGTGCCAGCAGCCCCGGGACAGGGGTAGTTTATGGCTACACCTTC.

The CDR3 DNA reads as TGTGCCAGCAGCTTAGGGAGTGTCAGGGAAAGGGAGCAGTACTTC. It translates to CASSLGSVREREQYF. V is TRBV7-2 and J is TRBJ2-7; D perhaps matches TRBD1 (5 bases). This CDR3 region has 15 residues. V lost 1 base and J 7 bases, leaving 17 bases between the germline ends. Germline CDR1 and CDR2: SGHTA and FQGNSA. Using reference TRBV7-2 and TRBJ2-7 for the parts outside the CDR3, the full variable domain is GAGVSQSPSNKVTEKGKDVELRCDPISGHTALYWYRQSLGQGLEFLIYFQGNSAPDKSGLPSDRFSAERTGGSVSTLTIQRTQQEDSAVYLCASSLGSVREREQYFGPGTRLTVT.

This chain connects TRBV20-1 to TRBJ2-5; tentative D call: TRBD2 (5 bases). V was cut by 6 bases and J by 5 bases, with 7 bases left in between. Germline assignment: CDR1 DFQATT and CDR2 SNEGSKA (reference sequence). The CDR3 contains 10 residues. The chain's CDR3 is CSARRETQYF. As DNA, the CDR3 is TGCAGTGCAAGGAGGGAGACCCAGTACTTC.

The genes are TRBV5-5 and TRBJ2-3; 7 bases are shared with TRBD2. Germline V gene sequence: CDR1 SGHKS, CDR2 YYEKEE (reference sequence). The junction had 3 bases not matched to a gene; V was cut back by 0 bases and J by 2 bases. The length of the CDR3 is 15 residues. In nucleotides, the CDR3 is TGTGCCAGCAGCTTGGACGGGACTACCACAGATACGCAGTATTTT. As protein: CASSLDGTTTDTQYF. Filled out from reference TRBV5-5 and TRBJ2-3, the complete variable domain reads DAGVTQSPTHLIKTRGQQVTLRCSPISGHKSVSWYQQVLGQGPQFIFQYYEKEERGRGNFPDRFSARQFPNYSSELNVNALLLGDSALYLCASSLDGTTTDTQYFGPGTRLTVL.

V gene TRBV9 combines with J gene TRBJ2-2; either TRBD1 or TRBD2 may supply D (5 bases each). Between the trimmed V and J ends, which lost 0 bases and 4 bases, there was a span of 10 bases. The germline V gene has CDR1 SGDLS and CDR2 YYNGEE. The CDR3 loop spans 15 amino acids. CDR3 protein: CASSVAPGTTGELFF. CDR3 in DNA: TGTGCCAGCAGCGTAGCTCCAGGGACCACCGGGGAGCTGTTTTTT.

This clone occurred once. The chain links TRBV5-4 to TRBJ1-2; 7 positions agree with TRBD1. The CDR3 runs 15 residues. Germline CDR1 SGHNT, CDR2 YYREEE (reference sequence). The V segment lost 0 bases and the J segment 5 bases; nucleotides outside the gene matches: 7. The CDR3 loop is CASSLGVAGQYGYTF. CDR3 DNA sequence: TGTGCCAGCAGCTTGGGGGTGGCGGGACAGTATGGCTACACCTTC.

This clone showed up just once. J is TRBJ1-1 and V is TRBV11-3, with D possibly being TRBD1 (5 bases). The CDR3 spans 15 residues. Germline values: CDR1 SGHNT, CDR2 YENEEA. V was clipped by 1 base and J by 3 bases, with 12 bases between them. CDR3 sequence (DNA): TGTGCCAGCAGCTTAGGGAGGGTGGGGGACACTGAAGCTTTCTTT. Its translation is CASSLGRVGDTEAFF.